The TCR beta chain described here comes from a study of beta chain features in type 1 diabetes. Regarding the study as a whole: Patients with Type 1 diabetes showed moderately but significantly shorter TCRB CDR3s in all four CD4+ subsets.

This clone was detected only a few times. Its antigen is unidentified. The study reverse transcribed the entire isolated RNA, so it sequenced expressed TCRB transcripts. TCRdb's table, derived via immunoSEQ multiplex PCR, lists solely in-frame clones and lacks some. The table lists around 690,000 clones, under 15% of them singletons. The CDR3 contains 14 residues. The V gene lost 10 bases and the J gene lost 4 bases, with 16 bases spanning the gap. Germline V gene sequence: CDR1 LNHDA, CDR2 SQIVND (reference sequence). Sequencing used naive CD4+ T cells from blood. The TCR sequence derives from a man aged 25-40 years with type 1 diabetes. This chain uses TRBV19 with TRBJ2-2, with TRBD2 as a possible D gene (6 bases). The CDR3 region is CATPRGTTTGELFF. CDR3 DNA sequence: TGTGCCACCCCCCGGGGGACCACCACCGGGGAGCTGTTTTTT.